The 27 T cell receptor beta chains in this list originate from one sample, sequenced in a study of T cells in Graves' hyperthyroidism and ophthalmopathy. What was amplified from RNA transcripts were TCR beta CDR3 regions. HTBI primers drove first-round RT-PCR of the TCR CDR3. TCRdb ran MiXCR on the multiplex PCR reads and lists one entry per CDR3 protein. The sample contains some 600,000 distinct CDR3 sequences, roughly 14% of which appear only once. Sequencing input: blood. The source is a woman aged 30 to 39 with Graves' hyperthyroidism that later progressed to Graves' ophthalmopathy.

This clonotype was seen many times. V usage is TRBV29-1 and J usage is TRBJ2-1; D might be TRBD2 (5 bases). The CDR3 has 12 residues. Germline CDR1 SQVTM, CDR2 ANQGSEA. Trimming removed 6 bases at V and 2 bases at J, with 8 bases between. DNA of the CDR3: TGCAGCGTCAAACTAGCCTACAATGAGCAGTTCTTC. This encodes CSVKLAYNEQFF.

As regards this clonotype: Given a much more abundant clone one base away, this may be a read error. The chain recombines TRBV2 with TRBJ2-5, with TRBD1 identical over 11 bases. With V trimmed by 11 bases and J by 9 bases, 14 bases remained unmatched. There are 14 residues in the CDR3. Germline loops: CDR1 SNHLY, CDR2 FYNNEI. The CDR3 DNA is TGTGCCTGGCTTCGGGGACAGGGGGAGGAGGCCCAGTACTTC. Protein sequence: CAWLRGQGEEAQYF.

This chain links TRBV20-1 with TRBJ1-5; D is unresolved. Trimming removed 3 bases from V and 0 bases from J, with 12 bases in between. Germline CDR1 reads DFQATT; CDR2 reads SNEGSKA (reference sequence). The CDR3 is 15 residues long. In DNA form, the CDR3 reads TGCAGTGCTAGGGTGACATTTAATAGCAATCAGCCCCAGCATTTT. Translating gives CSARVTFNSNQPQHF.

This clonotype was counted many times. The chain employs TRBV7-9 and TRBJ2-7; 11 bases line up with TRBD2. CDR3 size: 18 residues. The trim removed 1 base at V and 5 bases at J, leaving 13 bases unmatched. The germline gives CDR1 SEHNR, CDR2 FQNEAQ (reference sequence). The CDR3: CASSLGHGTSGGGNEQYF. The CDR3 coding sequence is TGTGCCAGCAGCTTAGGGCACGGGACTAGCGGTGGGGGAAACGAGCAGTACTTC.

This clonotype was seen repeatedly, ten times or more. V and J are TRBV6-2 or TRBV6-3 and TRBJ2-3, with D unclear. In germline, CDR1 is MNHEY, CDR2 SVGEGT. This CDR3 region has 13 residues. V shed 6 bases and J shed 6 bases, with 13 bases lying between them. The CDR3: CASRRPGEDTQYF. The CDR3 DNA is TGTGCCAGCAGAAGACCCGGCGAGGATACGCAGTATTTT.

At least ten counts were recorded for this clonotype. This chain links TRBV29-1 with TRBJ2-3; D is possibly TRBD1 (5 bases). Deletions cut 8 bases from V and 5 bases from J, with 17 bases between. Germline V gene sequence: CDR1 SQVTM, CDR2 ANQGSEA. The CDR3 runs 13 residues. CDR3 in amino acids: CSLPGLTGDTQYF. The CDR3 DNA follows: TGCAGCTTGCCGGGTCTAACAGGAGATACGCAGTATTTT.

Ten or more counts support this clonotype. The V and J genes are TRBV6-2 or TRBV6-3 and TRBJ2-7, with TRBD2 matching over 7 bases. This CDR3 is built from 15 residues. In germline, CDR1 is MNHEY, CDR2 SVGEGT. Unmatched junction bases numbered 11, after V lost 4 bases and J lost 5 bases. The CDR3 sequence is CASSFYSGFYNEQYF. CDR3 coding DNA: TGTGCCAGCAGTTTTTATAGCGGGTTCTACAACGAGCAGTACTTC.

The sample holds a few counts of this clonotype. Mismatch with germline at one junction end may stem from a read error. V usage is TRBV3-1 and J usage is TRBJ2-5; TRBD2 matches 7 bases. The CDR3 is 15 amino acids. Germline CDR1 LGHDT, CDR2 YNNKEL (reference sequence). The CDR3 spells CASSQDWAGEEAQYF. Written as DNA, the CDR3 is TGTGCCAGCAGCCAAGATTGGGCGGGAGAAGAGGCCCAGTACTTC.

This chain joins TRBV9 and TRBJ2-1, with 13 bases matching TRBD2. CDR3 length: 17 residues. V dropped 0 bases and J dropped 7; count of bases not matched to a gene: 7. The germline gives CDR1 SGDLS, CDR2 YYNGEE. The CDR3 region is CASSVALGLAGKNEQFF. DNA of the CDR3: TGTGCCAGCAGCGTAGCTTTGGGACTAGCGGGAAAAAATGAGCAGTTCTTC.

There are a few counts of this clonotype. The rearrangement joins TRBV7-9 to TRBJ1-2; D remains unclear. Germline V gene data show CDR1 as SEHNR and CDR2 as FQNEAQ (reference sequence). Trimming left V 5 bases short and J 3 bases short, with 19 bases between. The CDR3 contains 16 residues. The DNA of the CDR3 is TGTGCCAGCAGCCCCGAAGACGGGCCACTGGACTATGGCTACACCTTC. Amino acid sequence: CASSPEDGPLDYGYTF.

As to this clonotype: At one boundary the junction diverges from the germline segment, which might be a read error. The chain has TRBV7-2 and TRBJ2-7; no firm D call. This CDR3 is built from 14 residues. Per the germline V gene, CDR1 is SGHTA and CDR2 is FQGNSA. CDR3 nucleotides: TGTGCCAGCAGCTTAGCGCATGGGTACCACGAGCAATACTTC. It is translated as CASSLAHGYHEQYF.

This clonotype was counted many times. The chain joins TRBV20-1 to TRBJ2-1, with 7 bases fitting TRBD1. CDR1 and CDR2 from the germline V gene are DFQATT and SNEGSKA (reference sequence). CDR3 size: 17 residues. The ends lost 3 bases at V and 0 bases at J; junction bases unmatched: 11. CDR3 DNA sequence: TGCAGTGCTAGGGGGACACAGGGGATTAGCTCCTACAATGAGCAGTTCTTC. It encodes CSARGTQGISSYNEQFF.

Regarding this clonotype: The junction and the germline gene differ at one end; a read error may be behind it. The genes are TRBV10-3 and TRBJ2-3; D call uncertain. Germline values: CDR1 ENHRY, CDR2 SYGVKD. This CDR3 contains 13 residues. CDR3 loop: CAIGESGTDTQYF. The CDR3 region has the DNA TGTGCCATCGGTGAGTCGGGCACAGATACGCAGTATTTT.

This clonotype was detected ten times or more. V and J are TRBV9 and TRBJ1-6; no clear D gene. Deletions cut 0 bases from V and 4 bases from J, with 8 bases between. The germline V gene has CDR1 SGDLS and CDR2 YYNGEE. CDR3 size: 15 residues. The CDR3 DNA follows: TGTGCCAGCAGCGTAGGGGCGGATTATAATTCACCCCTCCACTTT. Encoded protein: CASSVGADYNSPLHF.

This clonotype was seen only a few times. The CDR3 nucleotides read TGTGCCAGCAGTGACACCCGACCGGCCTCTGGAAACACCATATATTTT. This encodes CASSDTRPASGNTIYF. The chain recombines TRBV6-1 with TRBJ1-3; no firm D call. The ends were cut back, 3 bases at V and 0 bases at J, with 12 bases in the middle. CDR3 length equals 16 residues. Germline CDR1 is MNHNS and CDR2 is SASEGT.

This clonotype has at least ten counts. This chain links TRBV10-3 with TRBJ1-1, with a tentative D call TRBD1 (6 bases). The CDR3 sequence is 16 residues long. Trimming removed 5 bases at V and 2 bases at J, with 18 bases between. In germline, CDR1 is ENHRY, CDR2 SYGVKD. The CDR3 is CAISTDVTGKNTEAFF. The DNA of the CDR3 is TGTGCCATCAGTACAGACGTAACAGGGAAAAACACTGAAGCTTTCTTT.

The V call is TRBV5-8, the J call TRBJ2-3, with D hard to call. Looked up from germline, CDR1 is SGHTS and CDR2 is YDEGEE. V dropped 5 bases and J dropped 0 bases, with 19 bases sitting between them. The CDR3 contains 17 residues. The DNA of the CDR3 is TGTGCCAGCAGTAAACAATACACGATATCTAGCACAGATACGCAGTATTTT. Translated: CASSKQYTISSTDTQYF.

This sequence joins TRBV18 and TRBJ1-1; no firm D call. CDR3 length: 14 amino acids. Trimming removed 4 bases at V and 8 bases at J, with 17 bases between. Germline V gene lookup returns CDR1 KGHSH and CDR2 LQKENI. DNA of the CDR3: TGTGCCAGCTCACGTGGCCTTGGGGAAAGGGAAGCTTTCTTT. Its protein product is CASSRGLGEREAFF. Complete variable domain (other parts from reference TRBV18 and TRBJ1-1): NAGVMQNPRHLVRRRGQEARLRCSPMKGHSHVYWYRQLPEEGLKFMVYLQKENIIDESGMPKERFSAEFPKEGPSILRIQQVVRGDSAAYFCASSRGLGEREAFFGQGTRLTVV.

This clonotype has a count of ten or more. This chain connects TRBV27 to TRBJ2-3; D is unclear. V was clipped by 5 bases and J by 0 bases, with 6 bases between them. The germline V gene has CDR1 MNHEY and CDR2 SMNVEV (reference sequence). This CDR3 is 13 amino acids long. In DNA, the CDR3 is TGTGCCAGCAGTCCTCAGAGCACAGATACGCAGTATTTT. Amino acid sequence: CASSPQSTDTQYF.

This clonotype showed up many times. The rearrangement links TRBV11-3 to TRBJ2-5; D remains unclear. CDR3 length: 15 residues. Germline CDR1 and CDR2: SGHNT and YENEEA. Trimming took off 1 base at V and 4 bases at J, with 13 bases between the two ends. The CDR3 DNA reads TGTGCCAGCAGCTTAGGATCTGGGGTAGGAGAGACCCAGTACTTC. Amino acid sequence: CASSLGSGVGETQYF.

This clonotype was recorded once. CDR3 sequence reads: CASSQDRYGYTF. In DNA form, the CDR3 reads TGTGCCAGCAGCCAAGATAGGTATGGCTACACCTTC. The V and J genes are TRBV4-2 and TRBJ1-2; D is undetermined. Germline CDR1 LGHNA, CDR2 YNFKEQ. With 0 bases removed from V and 5 bases from J, the gap between germline ends came to 4 bases. The CDR3 is made up of 12 amino acids.

This clonotype occurred many times. V and J are TRBV7-2 and TRBJ2-7; D might be TRBD2 (5 bases). Germline loops: CDR1 SGHTA, CDR2 FQGNSA. Trimming pared 5 bases from V and 3 bases from J, leaving 11 bases between. This CDR3 region has 13 residues. CDR3 sequence: CASSPIRGYEQYF. CDR3 in DNA: TGTGCCAGCAGCCCCATTCGGGGCTACGAGCAGTACTTC.

This clonotype was observed many times. This chain links TRBV7-9 with TRBJ2-1; D unclear. This CDR3 region has 14 residues. The germline V gene encodes CDR1 SEHNR and CDR2 FQNEAQ (reference sequence). V lost 3 bases and J lost 4, with 10 bases in between. Written as DNA, the CDR3 is TGTGCCAGCAGCTTGGGTCTTACTTACAATGAGCAGTTCTTC. It codes for CASSLGLTYNEQFF.

The chain recombines TRBV20-1 with TRBJ2-7; D remains unclear. The CDR3 runs 11 residues. Germline CDR1 and CDR2: DFQATT and SNEGSKA (reference sequence). V was clipped by 2 bases and J by 5 bases, with 7 bases between them. The CDR3 DNA is TGCAGTGCTAGAACAGCCCACGAGCAGTACTTC. Translated, it gives CSARTAHEQYF.

This clonotype was counted many times. The V gene is TRBV3-1, the J gene TRBJ2-3; TRBD2 matches at 7 bases. Unmatched junction bases numbered 7, after V lost 4 bases and J lost 3 bases. Germline V lookup: CDR1 LGHDT, CDR2 YNNKEL (reference sequence). The length of the CDR3 is 15 residues. CDR3 sequence reads: CASSLNSGRTDTQYF. The CDR3 region has the DNA TGTGCCAGCAGCCTCAATAGCGGGCGAACAGATACGCAGTATTTT.

This clonotype was detected ten times or more. The V and J genes are TRBV30 and TRBJ2-3; no firm D call. This CDR3 is 14 amino acids long. Germline values: CDR1 GTSNPN, CDR2 SVGIG (reference sequence). Between the trimmed V and J ends, which lost 7 bases and 0 bases, there was a span of 14 bases. CDR3 DNA sequence: TGTGCCTTCCCGGACGGTTCTAGCACAGATACGCAGTATTTT. Amino acids: CAFPDGSSTDTQYF.

This clonotype has a count of ten or more. The chain joins TRBV3-1 to TRBJ2-4, with D possibly matching TRBD1 (5 bases). V dropped 2 bases and J dropped 12 bases, with 14 bases sitting between them. The CDR3 runs to 13 residues. From germline, CDR1 is LGHDT and CDR2 YNNKEL (reference sequence). CDR3 sequence: CASSQSLDQGQYF. CDR3 DNA sequence: TGTGCCAGCAGCCAATCACTTGACCAGGGTCAGTACTTC. Drawing the rest from reference TRBV3-1 and TRBJ2-4, the complete variable domain is DTAVSQTPKYLVTQMGNDKSIKCEQNLGHDTMYWYKQDSKKFLKIMFSYNNKELIINETVPNRFSPKSPDKAHLNLHINSLELGDSAVYFCASSQSLDQGQYFGAGTRLSVL.